This T cell receptor beta chain stems from a study of CD8+ T cells in alopecia areata. Looking at the study overall: Oral tofacitinib (5 to 10 mg twice daily) was administered to treated patients.

It was from alopecia areata patients that lesional scalp punch biopsies and peripheral blood were collected. Points from the study as a whole: Relative to mice, TCR sharing across patients was less clear, a difference possibly HLA-related. Normal scalp showed lower clonality than lesional scalp, especially alopecia totalis/universalis. When scalp samples are sequenced, resident alphabeta T cells of normal skin are also captured.

The sequencing template was cDNA reverse transcribed from extracted RNA. Data came from immunoSEQ multiplex PCR; TCRdb stores just in-frame clones and leaves some out. The sample has some 5,000 clones, just over 60% seen once. Remarks on this clone: What it binds is unknown.

The receptor was isolated from a human donor with alopecia areata. Sequences were derived from skin, sampled at week 0.

The DNA of the CDR3 is TGTGCCAGCAGCGTAGAGGGGTCAGGGTTTAACACTGAAGCTTTCTTT. It is translated as CASSVEGSGFNTEAFF. The genes are TRBV9 and TRBJ1-1, with D tentatively TRBD1 (5 bases). V dropped 0 bases and J dropped 2 bases, with 14 bases sitting between them. CDR1 and CDR2 from the germline V gene are SGDLS and YYNGEE. The CDR3 is made up of 16 amino acids.